These 28 T cell receptor beta chains came from one sample sequenced in a study of a mutant IDH1 vaccine in newly diagnosed glioma (dated by TCRdb to the early 2020s). Receptor amplification or capture employed the immunoSEQ multiplex PCR assay. TCRdb obtained this table from immuneACCESS and retained in-frame rearrangements with V and J assigned. These tables miss some clones; where compared with another copy, unresolved V genes account for less than half of the shortfall, and the remainder is unexplained. In this sample the table shows approximately 50,000 clones, less than 90% of which occur a single time. The top ten clonotypes cover roughly 1.5% of the sample. The intended sense of this specimen's time point label: week 35, safety follow-up. Each vaccine dose was 300 ug of a 20-mer mutant IDH1 peptide in Montanide, given subcutaneously with topical imiquimod. These receptors lack a known antigen.

The source was PBMCs, collected from a glioma patient whose treatment included an IDH1 peptide vaccine. Source of these receptors: a man aged 35 to 55 with glioma.

This clone showed up just a few times. The gene calls are TRBV4-2 and TRBJ2-7; TRBD2 agrees at 9 bases. Germline CDR1 LGHNA, CDR2 YNFKEQ. The CDR3 is 15 amino acids. V shed 1 base, J shed 2 bases, and the junction held 3 bases outside the gene matches. The CDR3, as DNA: TGTGCCAGCAGCCAAGGACTAGCGGACCCCTACGAGCAGTACTTC. It yields the protein CASSQGLADPYEQYF.

The chain has TRBV10-3 and TRBJ1-4, with D possibly TRBD1 on 6 matching bases. The CDR3 runs to 17 residues. Germline assignment: CDR1 ENHRY and CDR2 SYGVKD. V was shortened by 2 bases and J by 3 bases, with 16 bases between the two germline ends. The CDR3 spells CAISELESGVPNEKLFF. CDR3 coding DNA: TGTGCCATCAGTGAGCTGGAGTCAGGGGTTCCTAATGAAAAACTGTTTTTT.

The chain combines TRBV15 with TRBJ1-3; D is ambiguous. Germline V gene sequence: CDR1 LNHNV, CDR2 YYDKDF (reference sequence). This CDR3 is built from 14 residues. Deletions cut 3 bases from V and 0 bases from J, with 6 bases between. CDR3 amino acids: CATSRTNSGNTIYF. The CDR3 DNA reads as TGTGCCACCAGCAGGACAAACTCTGGAAACACCATATATTTT.

The sample holds a few counts of this clone. The V and J genes are TRBV7-7 and TRBJ2-3; D not resolved. Between the trimmed V and J ends, which lost 2 bases and 0 bases, there was a span of 3 bases. The CDR3 consists of 13 residues. Germline CDR1 SSHAT, CDR2 FNYEAQ (reference sequence). The CDR3: CASSLHSTDTQYF. CDR3 nucleotides: TGTGCCAGCAGCTTACACAGCACAGATACGCAGTATTTT.

This chain connects TRBV19 to TRBJ2-1, with 7 bases identical to TRBD2. Germline V gives CDR1 LNHDA, CDR2 SQIVND (reference sequence). The CDR3 length is 14 residues. V shed 8 bases and J 7 bases; nucleotides not matched to a gene: 11. The CDR3 protein is CASGRWEGGNEQFF. The CDR3 nucleotides are TGTGCCAGTGGGAGGTGGGAGGGTGGGAATGAGCAGTTCTTC.

The CDR3 loop reads CASSEYRANEQFF. In DNA, the CDR3 is TGTGCCAGCAGTGAATACCGCGCCAATGAGCAGTTCTTC. This sequence joins TRBV6-1 and TRBJ2-1, with unresolved D. V lost 2 bases to trimming and J lost 6 bases, with 8 bases between them. CDR3 length: 13 amino acids. CDR1 MNHNS and CDR2 SASEGT come from the germline V gene.

This clone came up a few times. The chain combines TRBV27 with TRBJ2-7; perhaps TRBD2 as D (6 bases). The CDR3 contains 14 residues. V was pared by 7 bases and J by 3 bases, with 16 bases between. The germline CDR1 and CDR2 sequences are MNHEY and SMNVEV (reference sequence). The CDR3 DNA sequence: TGTGCCAGCACCAGTCTTAGCGGAGGCTACGAGCAGTACTTC. It specifies CASTSLSGGYEQYF.

The chain is built from TRBV4-1 and TRBJ1-2; TRBD1 is a possible D gene (6 bases). Germline CDR1 is MGHRA and CDR2 is YSYEKL. The CDR3 sequence is 15 residues long. Trimming took 5 bases from V and 2 from J, leaving 15 bases between them. The CDR3 here is CASSYNRESNYGYTF. CDR3 DNA sequence: TGCGCCAGCAGCTATAACAGGGAATCCAACTATGGCTACACCTTC.

The rearrangement joins TRBV6-4 to TRBJ1-5; D gene unclear. Trimming left V 8 bases short and J 3 bases short, with 11 bases between. Per germline, CDR1 MRHNA and CDR2 SNTAGT. The CDR3 runs to 13 residues. The CDR3 bases are TGTGCCAGCTCTAGAGAAATCAATCAGCCCCAGCATTTT. Protein sequence: CASSREINQPQHF.

The gene calls are TRBV5-1 and TRBJ2-1, with 14 bases lining up with TRBD2. Germline lookup yields CDR1 SGHRS and CDR2 YFSETQ. The V gene end was trimmed by 4 bases and the J gene end by 2 bases; junction bases not matched to a gene: 5. CDR3 length equals 17 residues. CDR3 residues: CASSPGTSGSTYNEQFF. Here the CDR3 DNA reads TGCGCCAGCAGCCCCGGGACTAGCGGGAGCACCTACAATGAGCAGTTCTTC.

The genes are TRBV5-1 and TRBJ2-7; perhaps TRBD1 as D (6 bases). The CDR3 loop spans 13 amino acids. Germline V gene data show CDR1 as SGHRS and CDR2 as YFSETQ. The V end lost 2 bases, the J end lost 3 bases, and 9 bases lay between the germline ends. The CDR3 region is CASSFGQFYEQYF. CDR3 in DNA: TGCGCCAGCAGCTTCGGACAGTTCTACGAGCAGTACTTC.

The genes are TRBV28 and TRBJ2-1; 9 bases agree with TRBD2. This CDR3 contains 14 residues. With 7 bases clipped from V and 7 bases from J, the junction kept 8 bases outside the gene matches. Germline CDR1 is MDHEN and CDR2 is SYDVKM. CDR3 nucleotides: TGTGCCAGCACGGGGGCGGGAGGGAGGAATGAGCAGTTCTTC. Its translation: CASTGAGGRNEQFF.

The V and J genes are TRBV7-9 and TRBJ2-7, with 7 bases that match TRBD2. The CDR3 loop spans 14 amino acids. V was pared by 2 bases and J by 7 bases, with 8 bases of the junction left unmatched. CDR1 is SEHNR, CDR2 FQNEAQ, per germline (reference sequence). The CDR3 protein is CASSLSGARVEQYF. CDR3 coding DNA: TGTGCCAGCAGCTTAAGCGGGGCGCGGGTTGAGCAGTACTTC.

The chain employs TRBV4-3 and TRBJ2-5, with D tentatively TRBD1 or TRBD2 (5 bases each). Germline-derived CDR1 and CDR2 are LGHNA and YSLEER. The V end lost 5 bases, the J end lost 4 bases, and 11 bases lay between the germline ends. CDR3 length equals 13 residues. This CDR3 reads CASSWGRGETQYF. Here the CDR3 DNA reads TGCGCCAGCAGCTGGGGCCGGGGAGAGACCCAGTACTTC.

This clone has a handful of counts. The CDR3 is CASSLAGLETYNEQFF. The CDR3 DNA reads TGTGCCAGCAGCTTGGCGGGACTGGAGACCTACAATGAGCAGTTCTTC. The chain links TRBV5-6 to TRBJ2-1; D might be TRBD2 (6 bases). The CDR3 is 16 residues long. V was trimmed by 0 bases and J by 2 bases, leaving 12 bases between them. CDR1 and CDR2 (germline): SGHDT, YYEEEE. Supplemented by reference TRBV5-6 and TRBJ2-1, the full variable domain reads DAGVTQSPTHLIKTRGQQVTLRCSPKSGHDTVSWYQQALGQGPQFIFQYYEEEERQRGNFPDRFSGHQFPNYSSELNVNALLLGDSALYLCASSLAGLETYNEQFFGPGTRLTVL.

The chain combines TRBV7-8 with TRBJ1-2; 7 bases line up with TRBD1. Germline V gene lookup returns CDR1 SGHVS and CDR2 FQNEAQ. V shed 4 bases, J shed 1 base, and the junction held 6 bases outside the gene matches. The CDR3 spans 15 residues. The CDR3 loop reads CASSSTRDSNYGYTF. CDR3 nucleotides: TGTGCCAGCAGCTCCACTCGGGACAGTAACTATGGCTACACCTTC.

J is TRBJ2-5 and V is TRBV5-5; D remains ambiguous. In germline, CDR1 is SGHKS, CDR2 YYEKEE (reference sequence). V shed 1 base and J shed 5 bases, with 9 bases lying between them. The CDR3 sequence is 13 residues long. This CDR3 is CASSLPPGETQYF. In nucleotides, the CDR3 is TGTGCCAGCAGCTTGCCCCCTGGGGAGACCCAGTACTTC.

This clone was found a few times. The J gene is TRBJ1-4, the V gene TRBV6-5, with D unclear. CDR1 and CDR2 (germline): MNHEY, SVGAGI. The CDR3 contains 13 residues. The V and J ends lost 5 bases and 3 bases respectively, with 7 bases between them. CDR3 sequence (DNA): TGTGCCAGCAGTCGGACTGCTAATGAAAAACTGTTTTTT. Protein product: CASSRTANEKLFF.

The V and J genes are TRBV7-9 and TRBJ2-2, with D perhaps TRBD1 (5 bases). CDR1 and CDR2 from the germline V gene are SEHNR and FQNEAQ (reference sequence). The CDR3 covers 14 residues. V was pared by 4 bases and J by 1 base, with 7 bases between. CDR3 sequence: CASSSRVNTGELFF. As DNA, the CDR3 is TGTGCCAGCAGCTCCAGGGTGAACACCGGGGAGCTGTTTTTT.

The genes are TRBV28 and TRBJ1-2, with D maybe TRBD1 (6 bases). The ends were cut back, 6 bases at V and 1 base at J, with 15 bases in the middle. Germline V gene lookup returns CDR1 MDHEN and CDR2 SYDVKM. This CDR3 spans 15 amino acids. CDR3 protein: CASRKRQADNYGYTF. The CDR3 nucleotides are TGTGCCAGCAGAAAGAGACAGGCTGATAACTATGGCTACACCTTC.

V is TRBV6-5 and J is TRBJ2-1; TRBD2 matches at 16 bases. In germline, CDR1 is MNHEY, CDR2 SVGAGI. Trimming at V came to 4 bases and at J to 9 bases, leaving 3 bases not matched to a gene. The CDR3 runs 15 residues. The CDR3 bases are TGTGCCAGCAGTTTCGGGACTAGCGGGAGGGTTGAGCAGTTCTTC. Amino acid sequence: CASSFGTSGRVEQFF.

The chain recombines TRBV9 with TRBJ1-3; D is ambiguous. With 3 bases removed from V and 4 bases from J, the gap between germline ends came to 11 bases. This CDR3 is 14 amino acids long. Germline loops: CDR1 SGDLS, CDR2 YYNGEE. The CDR3 spells CASSAQVTGNTIYF. CDR3 nucleotide sequence: TGTGCCAGCAGCGCACAAGTGACGGGAAACACCATATATTTT.

V and J are TRBV7-2 and TRBJ2-1; TRBD2 matches at 10 bases. The V and J ends lost 5 bases and 8 bases, in that order; junction bases with no gene match: 6. Per germline, CDR1 SGHTA and CDR2 FQGNSA. The CDR3 runs 14 residues. The CDR3 DNA is TGTGCCAGCAGCCTGGGACTAGCGTTCGATGAGCAGTTCTTC. Residues: CASSLGLAFDEQFF.

This rearrangement joins TRBV19 to TRBJ1-4, with TRBD1 identical over 8 bases. V trimming: 8 bases; J trimming: 10 bases; junction bases outside the gene matches: 12. The CDR3 contains 14 residues. Germline V gene data show CDR1 as LNHDA and CDR2 as SQIVND (reference sequence). Here the CDR3 reads CASARGQDLGKLFF. CDR3 nucleotide sequence: TGTGCCAGTGCAAGGGGACAGGATTTAGGAAAACTGTTTTTT. The full variable domain, in which reference TRBV19 and TRBJ1-4 provide the parts outside the CDR3, is DGGITQSPKYLFRKEGQNVTLSCEQNLNHDAMYWYRQDPGQGLRLIYYSQIVNDFQKGDIAEGYSVSREKKESFPLTVTSAQKNPTAFYLCASARGQDLGKLFFGSGTQLSVL.

This chain links TRBV10-3 with TRBJ2-7; TRBD2 is a possible D gene (5 bases). This CDR3 comprises 14 residues. Germline CDR1 ENHRY, CDR2 SYGVKD. Trimming took 5 bases from V and 3 from J, leaving 14 bases between them. The CDR3 spells CAISPDGGDYEQYF. In nucleotides, the CDR3 is TGTGCCATCAGTCCGGACGGAGGTGACTACGAGCAGTACTTC.

The chain uses TRBV7-2 and TRBJ2-7, with D maybe TRBD2 (6 bases). The ends were cut back, 0 bases at V and 2 bases at J, with 11 bases in the middle. There are 15 residues in the CDR3. CDR1 and CDR2 (germline): SGHTA, FQGNSA. Written as DNA, the CDR3 is TGTGCCAGCAGCTTAGCACGGGGGACGCCCTACGAGCAGTACTTC. Translation: CASSLARGTPYEQYF.

The chain's CDR3 is CASSERIGAEAFF. CDR3 DNA sequence: TGTGCCAGCAGTGAGAGAATTGGCGCTGAAGCTTTCTTT. The chain links TRBV2 to TRBJ1-1; D is uncertain. CDR1 is SNHLY, CDR2 FYNNEI, per germline. The CDR3 has 13 residues. V lost 3 bases and J lost 6, with 11 bases in between.

CDR3 in DNA: TGTGCCAGCAGCCAACTCGCCACCGAGCAGTACTTC. Residues: CASSQLATEQYF. The chain couples TRBV4-2 to TRBJ2-7; no reliable D call. Trimming took off 2 bases at V and 6 bases at J, with 8 bases between the two ends. CDR1 and CDR2 (germline): LGHNA, YNFKEQ. The CDR3 is 12 amino acids.